This TCR beta chain stems from a study of PD-1 blockade in mismatch repair-deficient tumors. About the study: All were previously treated, progressing patients with about twelve mismatch repair-deficient cancer types.

The germline CDR1 and CDR2 sequences are MNHEY and SMNVEV (reference sequence). This CDR3 is 12 amino acids long. V lost 6 bases to trimming and J lost 0 bases, with 6 bases between them. With respect to this clone: As yet, its antigen is unknown.

Notes on the study in general: Tumor-resident clones, often undetectable pretreatment in blood, expanded then contracted after pembrolizumab.

Only in-frame clones appear in the TCRdb table, and some are missing; sequencing was by immunoSEQ multiplex PCR. Counted here are around 100,000 clones, about 80% occurring once; the ten biggest clones make up 4.7%. The input for sequencing was peripheral blood, taken more than 58 weeks after starting pembrolizumab. This chain connects TRBV27 to TRBJ2-7; D is unclear. The receptor was derived from an adult with mismatch repair-deficient cancer. For the CDR3, the DNA is TGTGCCAGCAGCCGTAACTCCTACGAGCAGTACTTC. Translation: CASSRNSYEQYF.